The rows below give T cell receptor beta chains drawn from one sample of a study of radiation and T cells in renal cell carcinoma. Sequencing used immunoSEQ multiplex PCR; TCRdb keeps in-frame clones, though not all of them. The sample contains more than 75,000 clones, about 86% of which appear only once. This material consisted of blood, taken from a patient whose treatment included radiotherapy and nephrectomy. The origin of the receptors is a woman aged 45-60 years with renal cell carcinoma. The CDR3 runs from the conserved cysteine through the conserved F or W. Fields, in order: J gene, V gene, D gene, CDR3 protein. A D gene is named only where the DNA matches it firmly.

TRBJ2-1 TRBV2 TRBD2 CASLRRAGRNEQFF
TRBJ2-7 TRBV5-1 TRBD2 CASSLVSGETYEQYF
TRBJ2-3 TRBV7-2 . CASSLASAPSTDTQYF
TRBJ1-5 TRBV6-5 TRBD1 CASRAGGSNQPQHF
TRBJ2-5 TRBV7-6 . CASSLAQRKETQYF
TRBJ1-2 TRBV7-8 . CASSLVGNRGASGYTF
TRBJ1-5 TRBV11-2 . CAAREARQVRRTQPQHF
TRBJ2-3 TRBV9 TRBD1 CASSAGGTGGTDTQYF
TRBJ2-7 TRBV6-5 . CASSYTSTTSEQYF
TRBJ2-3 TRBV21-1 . CASREGQTNTQYF
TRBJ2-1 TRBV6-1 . CASTDTGIHNEQFF
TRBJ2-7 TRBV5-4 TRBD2 CASSGGLAGSYEQYF
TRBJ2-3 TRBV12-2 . CASRLAEISGRGSTDTQYF
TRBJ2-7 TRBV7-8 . CASSLGPATYEQYF
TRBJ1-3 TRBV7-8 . CASSPVPGNTIYF
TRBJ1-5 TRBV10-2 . CASGGASGNQPQHF
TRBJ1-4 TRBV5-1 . CASSFSRGEKLFF
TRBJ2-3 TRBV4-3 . CASSQDRSTDTQYF
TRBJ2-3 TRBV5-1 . CASSFDRTDTQYF
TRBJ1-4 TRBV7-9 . CASSSSSRGEKLFF
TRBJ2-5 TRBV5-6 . CASSLVSGMGQETQYF
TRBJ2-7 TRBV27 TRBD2 CASSLTGGGGYEQYF
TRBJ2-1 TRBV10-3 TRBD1 CAISSSLSGQGANEQFF
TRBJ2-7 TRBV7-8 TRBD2 CASTPAAGPYEQYF
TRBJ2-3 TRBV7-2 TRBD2 CASSRSKAGIGTDTQYF
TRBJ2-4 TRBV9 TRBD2 CASSVAVGGTKNIQYF
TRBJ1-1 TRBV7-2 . CASSPRDTGYDTEAFF
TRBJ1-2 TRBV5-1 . CASSPSEHRYGYTF
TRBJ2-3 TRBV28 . CASSDPGSGNTQYF
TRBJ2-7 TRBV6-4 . CASSVYTGEEQYF
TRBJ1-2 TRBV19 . CASSKEGGYGYTF
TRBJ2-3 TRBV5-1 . CASSSRDSDSTDTQYF
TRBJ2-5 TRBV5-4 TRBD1 CASSRTGVGETQYF
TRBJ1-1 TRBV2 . CASSAGQQLSMNTEAFF
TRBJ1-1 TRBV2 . CASSGEGGTEAFF
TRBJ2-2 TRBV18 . CASSPRPAANTGELFF
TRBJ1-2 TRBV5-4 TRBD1 CASSPQGTDGNYGYTF
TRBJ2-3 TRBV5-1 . CASSPGQDTQYF
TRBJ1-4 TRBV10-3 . CAISIESSGQGGEKLFF
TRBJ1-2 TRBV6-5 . CASTAGYGYTF
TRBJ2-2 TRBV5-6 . CASSLYKTGQGITGELFF
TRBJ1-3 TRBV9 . CASSVESDPGNTIYF
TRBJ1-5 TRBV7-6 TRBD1 CASSPRDRGSNQPQHF
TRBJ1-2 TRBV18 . CASLNGTEDYGYTF
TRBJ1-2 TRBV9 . CASSSGTEGRGYTF
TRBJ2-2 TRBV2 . CASSGIRATGELFF
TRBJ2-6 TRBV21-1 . CASSKKWAPLAGGRRCCANVLTF
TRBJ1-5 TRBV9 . CASSVRPGDQPQHF
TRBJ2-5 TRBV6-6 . CASKRQETQYF
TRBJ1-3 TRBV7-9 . CASDNKPSQGVGNTIYF
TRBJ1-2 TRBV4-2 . CASSQDRVLAYGYTF
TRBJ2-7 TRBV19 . CASSIPGRGQQEQYF
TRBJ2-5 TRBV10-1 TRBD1 CASAPGTGWETQYF
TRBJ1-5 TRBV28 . CASSFRAVRGQPQHF
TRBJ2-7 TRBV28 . CASNYPLNSYEQYF
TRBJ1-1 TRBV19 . CASTLWGRVEAFF